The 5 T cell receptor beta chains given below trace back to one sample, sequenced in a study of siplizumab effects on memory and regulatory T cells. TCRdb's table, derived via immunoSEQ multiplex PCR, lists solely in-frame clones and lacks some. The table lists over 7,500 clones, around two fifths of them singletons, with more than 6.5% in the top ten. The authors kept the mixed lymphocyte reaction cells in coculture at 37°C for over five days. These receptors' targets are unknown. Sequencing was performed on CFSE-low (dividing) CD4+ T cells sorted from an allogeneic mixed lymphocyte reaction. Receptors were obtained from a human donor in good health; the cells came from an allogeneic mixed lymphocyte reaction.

The CDR3 is CASSSLWWDTGELFF. The CDR3 DNA reads TGTGCCAGCAGCTCACTCTGGTGGGACACCGGGGAGCTGTTTTTT. The chain carries TRBV5-5 and TRBJ2-2; D is uncertain. The germline V gene encodes CDR1 SGHKS and CDR2 YYEKEE (reference sequence). The CDR3 is 15 amino acids. Trimming left V 3 bases short and J 3 bases short, with 12 bases between. Full variable domain (remainder filled in from reference TRBV5-5 and TRBJ2-2): DAGVTQSPTHLIKTRGQQVTLRCSPISGHKSVSWYQQVLGQGPQFIFQYYEKEERGRGNFPDRFSARQFPNYSSELNVNALLLGDSALYLCASSSLWWDTGELFFGEGSRLTVL.

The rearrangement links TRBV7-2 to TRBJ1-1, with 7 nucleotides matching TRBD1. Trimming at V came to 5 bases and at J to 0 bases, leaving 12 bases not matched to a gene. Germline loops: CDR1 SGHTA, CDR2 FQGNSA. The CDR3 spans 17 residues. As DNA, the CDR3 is TGTGCCAGCAGCCATGTGCGGGACAGAATCATGAACACTGAAGCTTTCTTT. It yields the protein CASSHVRDRIMNTEAFF.

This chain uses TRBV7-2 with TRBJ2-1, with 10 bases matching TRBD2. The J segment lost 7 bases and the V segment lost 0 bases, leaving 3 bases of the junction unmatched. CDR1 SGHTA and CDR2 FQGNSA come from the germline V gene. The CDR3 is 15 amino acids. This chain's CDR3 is CASSLALAGANEQFF. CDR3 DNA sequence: TGTGCCAGCAGCTTAGCTCTAGCGGGAGCTAATGAGCAGTTCTTC. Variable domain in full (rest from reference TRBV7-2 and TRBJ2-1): GAGVSQSPSNKVTEKGKDVELRCDPISGHTALYWYRQSLGQGLEFLIYFQGNSAPDKSGLPSDRFSAERTGGSVSTLTIQRTQQEDSAVYLCASSLALAGANEQFFGPGTRLTVL.

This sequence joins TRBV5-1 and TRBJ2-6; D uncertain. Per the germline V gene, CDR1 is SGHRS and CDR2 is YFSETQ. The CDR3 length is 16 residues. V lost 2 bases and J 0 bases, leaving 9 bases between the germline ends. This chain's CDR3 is CASSFVRISGANVLTF. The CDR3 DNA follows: TGCGCCAGCAGCTTTGTGCGGATCTCTGGGGCCAACGTCCTGACTTTC.

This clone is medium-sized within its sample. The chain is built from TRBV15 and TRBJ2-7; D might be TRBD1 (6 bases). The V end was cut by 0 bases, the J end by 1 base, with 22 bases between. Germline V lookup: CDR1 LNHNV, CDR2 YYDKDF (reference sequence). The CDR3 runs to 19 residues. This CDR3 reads CATSRDFGVDRLESYEQYF. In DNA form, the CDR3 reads TGTGCCACCAGCAGAGATTTCGGGGTCGACAGGCTTGAATCCTACGAGCAGTACTTC. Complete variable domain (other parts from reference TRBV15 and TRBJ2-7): DAMVIQNPRYQVTQFGKPVTLSCSQTLNHNVMYWYQQKSSQAPKLLFHYYDKDFNNEADTPDNFQSRRPNTSFCFLDIRSPGLGDTAMYLCATSRDFGVDRLESYEQYFGPGTRLTVT.